A selection of T cell receptor beta chains follows, all from one sample in a study of cytomegalovirus exposure and HLA in healthy donors. Assay: immunoSEQ multiplex PCR; the TCRdb copy retains only in-frame clones and omits some. The sample lists some 50,000 clones, more than 80% occurring once. The sample taken for sequencing was PBMCs. The receptors come from a woman aged 18-35 years in good health and CMV-seronegative. Each CDR3 is given with its conserved first and last residue. A D gene is named only where the DNA matches it firmly. Rows may omit the clone size; those that give it use once, few, many or a size class.

NA | NA | TRBJ2-1 | TRBV21-1 | CASSKPLAGCSYNEQFF | TGTGCCAGCAGCAAACCCCTAGCGGGTTGCTCCTACAATGAGCAGTTCTTC
TRBD2 | NA | TRBJ2-5 | TRBV9 | CASSPRAGLGGTETQYF | TGTGCCAGCAGCCCCCGCGCGGGCCTCGGGGGGACAGAGACCCAGTACTTC
NA | NA | TRBJ1-2 | TRBV6-1 | CASSEPKGGTWYGYTF | TGTGCCAGCAGTGAACCGAAGGGGGGGACGTGGTATGGCTACACCTTC
TRBD2 | NA | TRBJ2-1 | TRBV4-3 | CASSQDTASGILDEQFF | TGCGCCAGCAGCCAAGATACCGCTAGCGGGATTCTAGATGAGCAGTTCTTC
TRBD2 | few | TRBJ2-1 | TRBV6-4 | CASSAMGSGSYNEQFF | TGTGCCAGCAGCGCCATGGGTAGCGGGAGTTACAATGAGCAGTTCTTC
NA | NA | TRBJ1-2 | TRBV6-1 | CASSEWTGAYGYTF | TGTGCCAGCAGTGAATGGACGGGAGCCTATGGCTACACCTTC
NA | NA | TRBJ2-2 | TRBV4-1 | CASSRRGTGELFF | TGCGCCAGCAGCCGACGCGGGACCGGGGAGCTGTTTTTT
NA | NA | TRBJ1-2 | TRBV27 | CASSLTRGSYGYTF | TGTGCCAGCAGTTTAACCAGGGGATCCTATGGCTACACCTTC
NA | NA | TRBJ2-3 | TRBV2 | CASRSEPNTDTQYF | TGTGCCAGCAGAAGTGAGCCGAACACAGATACGCAGTATTTT
NA | NA | TRBJ1-1 | TRBV6-1 | CASSDQGNSLNTEAFF | TGTGCCAGCAGTGATCAGGGTAACAGCCTGAACACTGAAGCTTTCTTT
TRBD2 | NA | TRBJ2-3 | TRBV2 | CASRTSGTDTQYF | TGTGCCAGCAGGACTAGCGGCACAGATACGCAGTATTTT
NA | NA | TRBJ1-5 | TRBV7-2 | CASSLVDRGSQPQHF | TGTGCCAGCAGCTTAGTTGACCGGGGGAGTCAGCCCCAGCATTTT
TRBD2 | once | TRBJ2-5 | TRBV5-4 | CASQTMAGGQETQYF | TGTGCCAGCCAGACTATGGCGGGGGGGCAAGAGACCCAGTACTTC
TRBD2 | once | TRBJ2-1 | TRBV4-3 | CASSQDGGLVGNEQFF | TGCGCCAGCAGCCAAGATGGCGGACTAGTCGGCAATGAGCAGTTCTTC
TRBD2 | NA | TRBJ2-3 | TRBV9 | CASSTSGGLDTQYF | TGTGCCAGCAGCACTAGCGGGGGGTTAGATACGCAGTATTTT
NA | NA | TRBJ2-2 | TRBV6-6 | CASSYSRAGELFF | TGTGCCAGCAGTTACTCGAGGGCCGGGGAGCTGTTTTTT
TRBD2 | NA | TRBJ2-2 | TRBV4-3 | CASSRSGTSGISGELFF | TGCGCCAGCAGCCGATCGGGGACTAGCGGGATCTCCGGGGAGCTGTTTTTT
TRBD1 | NA | TRBJ2-3 | TRBV9 | CASSVSLGTDSTDTQYF | TGTGCCAGCAGCGTCTCGCTCGGGACAGATAGCACAGATACGCAGTATTTT
NA | NA | TRBJ2-2 | TRBV4-3 | CASSQESLGGTAMAGELFF | TGCGCCAGCAGCCAAGAATCTCTCGGGGGAACAGCAATGGCCGGGGAGCTGTTTTTT
NA | NA | TRBJ2-3 | TRBV5-8 | CASSSGRRNTDTQYF | TGTGCCAGCAGCTCTGGGCGGAGGAACACAGATACGCAGTATTTT
TRBD1 | NA | TRBJ2-3 | TRBV5-1 | CASSLGPGTGGLDTQYF | TGCGCCAGCAGCTTGGGTCCTGGGACAGGGGGCTTGGATACGCAGTATTTT
TRBD1 | NA | TRBJ2-2 | TRBV2 | CASSRDRLGNTGELFF | TGTGCCAGCAGTAGGGACAGGTTAGGGAACACCGGGGAGCTGTTTTTT
TRBD2 | NA | TRBJ2-5 | TRBV5-4 | CASRIGLGSGKGGGGETQYF | TGTGCCAGCAGGATTGGGCTGGGTAGCGGGAAAGGAGGAGGTGGAGAGACCCAGTACTTC
TRBD2 | once | TRBJ2-2 | TRBV7-2 | CASSAKRGGRGTGELFF | TGTGCCAGCAGCGCCAAGCGCGGGGGGCGTGGCACCGGGGAGCTGTTTTTT
TRBD1 | once | TRBJ2-6 | TRBV5-6 | CASSLTGGTLSGANVLTF | TGTGCCAGCAGCTTAACAGGGGGCACCCTCTCTGGGGCCAACGTCCTGACTTTC
TRBD1 | NA | TRBJ1-5 | TRBV27 | CASSDRGRVQPQHF | TGTGCCAGCAGTGACAGGGGGCGCGTTCAGCCCCAGCATTTT
NA | NA | TRBJ2-3 | TRBV5-4 | CASSFTSNPTQYF | TGTGCCAGCAGCTTTACTAGCAACCCTACGCAGTATTTT
NA | NA | TRBJ2-5 | TRBV6-5 | CASSYSEGVSETQYF | TGTGCCAGCAGTTACTCTGAGGGAGTGAGCGAGACCCAGTACTTC
TRBD1 | NA | TRBJ2-3 | TRBV19 | CASTPTGSTDTQYF | TGTGCCAGTACCCCGACAGGGAGCACAGATACGCAGTATTTT
TRBD1 | NA | TRBJ2-4 | TRBV7-2 | CASSPTGQRKNIQYF | TGTGCCAGCAGCCCTACGGGACAGAGGAAAAACATTCAGTACTTC
NA | NA | TRBJ1-4 | TRBV5-1 | CASSLEWRIATNEKLFF | TGCGCCAGCAGCTTGGAGTGGAGAATTGCAACTAATGAAAAACTGTTTTTT
NA | NA | TRBJ1-1 | TRBV2 | CASSERARVTEAFF | TGTGCCAGCAGTGAACGTGCCAGGGTGACTGAAGCTTTCTTT
NA | NA | TRBJ2-2 | TRBV6-1 | CASRVGGTGELFF | TGTGCCAGCAGAGTGGGAGGCACCGGGGAGCTGTTTTTT
TRBD1 | NA | TRBJ2-2 | TRBV19 | CASSIIPGQGSGELFF | TGTGCCAGTAGTATAATTCCCGGACAGGGGTCCGGGGAGCTGTTTTTT
TRBD1 | NA | TRBJ1-2 | TRBV2 | CASSIDRGFYGYTF | TGTGCCAGCAGTATTGACAGGGGGTTCTATGGCTACACCTTC
TRBD1 | NA | TRBJ1-1 | TRBV19 | CASRGTGGAAEAFF | TGTGCCAGTAGGGGGACAGGGGGTGCCGCTGAAGCTTTCTTT
NA | NA | TRBJ1-1 | TRBV27 | CASSLVRGSEAFF | TGTGCCAGCAGTTTAGTCAGGGGTTCTGAAGCTTTCTTT
TRBD1 | NA | TRBJ2-7 | TRBV19 | CASSSEPGTGSVEQYF | TGTGCCAGTAGTTCGGAACCCGGGACAGGGTCCGTCGAGCAGTACTTC
TRBD1 | NA | TRBJ2-1 | TRBV10-3 | CAIRGQGSSYNEQFF | TGTGCCATCAGGGGACAGGGCAGCTCCTACAATGAGCAGTTCTTC
TRBD2 | NA | TRBJ2-1 | TRBV11-3 | CASTPTWGSGGVEQFF | TGTGCCAGCACCCCAACCTGGGGTAGCGGGGGAGTTGAGCAGTTCTTC
NA | NA | TRBJ1-5 | TRBV6-1 | CATRTDPYSNQPQHF | TGTGCCACCCGGACAGACCCCTATAGCAATCAGCCCCAGCATTTT
NA | NA | TRBJ1-3 | TRBV5-1 | CASSLDRVSGNTIYF | TGCGCCAGCAGCTTGGACCGGGTCTCTGGAAACACCATATATTTT
NA | NA | TRBJ2-5 | TRBV7-7 | CASSLGGYETQYF | TGTGCCAGCAGCTTAGGAGGGTACGAGACCCAGTACTTC
NA | NA | TRBJ1-1 | TRBV4-1 | CASSQERRLKAFF | TGCGCCAGCAGCCAAGAAAGGAGGCTGAAAGCTTTCTTT
NA | once | TRBJ1-2 | TRBV7-9 | CASKRGGGSNYGYTF | TGTGCCAGCAAGAGGGGAGGAGGTTCTAACTATGGCTACACCTTC
NA | NA | TRBJ1-2 | TRBV27 | CASRGGGTNYGYTF | TGTGCCAGCAGAGGGGGAGGGACAAACTATGGCTACACCTTC
TRBD1 | once | TRBJ1-2 | TRBV2 | CASSTPVRGLMYYGYTF | TGTGCCAGCAGTACACCTGTCAGGGGGTTAATGTATTATGGCTACACCTTC
TRBD2 | NA | TRBJ2-1 | TRBV4-2 | CASSQQLAGGWNEQFF | TGTGCCAGCAGCCAACAACTAGCGGGAGGGTGGAATGAGCAGTTCTTC